This passage covers 6 T cell receptor beta chains from one sample sequenced in a study of OX40 agonist ivuxolimab in advanced cancers. This table comes from immunoSEQ multiplex PCR, and its TCRdb copy is limited to in-frame clones, with some not included. In the table there are approximately 74,000 clones, roughly 90% of which are singletons. The sequences come from CD4+ or CD8+ T cells sorted from blood, collected in a trial of the OX40 agonist ivuxolimab. These receptor sequences come from an adult with an advanced solid tumor such as melanoma, head and neck, liver or kidney cancer.

V gene TRBV11-2 combines with J gene TRBJ2-1; 9 bases match TRBD1. V dropped 6 bases and J dropped 5; count of bases not matched to a gene: 11. There are 16 residues in the CDR3. CDR1 and CDR2 (germline): SGHAT, FQNNGV. CDR3 in amino acids: CASRWGPGTGNNEQFF. Here the CDR3 DNA reads TGTGCCAGCAGGTGGGGACCCGGGACAGGGAACAATGAGCAGTTCTTC.

The chain has TRBV30 and TRBJ1-3, with 8 bases identical to TRBD1. J lost 3 bases, V lost 0 bases, and 4 bases had no gene match. The CDR3 length is 15 residues. Germline V gene lookup returns CDR1 GTSNPN and CDR2 SVGIG (reference sequence). The CDR3 sequence: CAWSVSTGDGNTIYF. CDR3 DNA sequence: TGTGCCTGGAGTGTATCGACAGGGGATGGAAACACCATATATTTT.

The chain uses TRBV5-5 and TRBJ1-1; TRBD1 aligns across 10 bases. The CDR3 runs to 15 residues. Germline V gene lookup returns CDR1 SGHKS and CDR2 YYEKEE (reference sequence). J was trimmed by 5 bases and V by 2 bases; bases with no gene match: 6. CDR3 sequence (DNA): TGTGCCAGCAGCTTCGCGGGACAGGGGAATACTGAAGCTTTCTTT. Translation: CASSFAGQGNTEAFF.

V and J are TRBV28 and TRBJ1-5; D is unclear. This CDR3 has 12 amino acids. The germline CDR1 and CDR2 sequences are MDHEN and SYDVKM. The V gene lost 3 bases and the J gene lost 5 bases, with 5 bases spanning the gap. The CDR3 nucleotides are TGTGCCAGCAGTTTGCCGGATCAGCCCCAGCATTTT. It codes for CASSLPDQPQHF.

The CDR3 DNA reads as TGTGCCAGCAACGGACAGGTGAATCAGCCCCAGCATTTT. This translates into CASNGQVNQPQHF. This rearrangement joins TRBV4-2 to TRBJ1-5; 7 bases are shared with TRBD1. V was clipped by 7 bases and J by 4 bases; unmatched bases: 4. The CDR3 contains 13 residues. Germline V gene lookup returns CDR1 LGHNA and CDR2 YNFKEQ.

This rearrangement joins TRBV6-1 to TRBJ1-2, with D possibly matching TRBD1 (6 bases). This CDR3 comprises 16 residues. V was pared by 3 bases and J by 1 base, with 15 bases between. Germline V gene data show CDR1 as MNHNS and CDR2 as SASEGT. The CDR3 spells CASSDWNRVFNYGYTF. The CDR3 DNA sequence: TGTGCCAGCAGTGATTGGAACAGGGTATTTAACTATGGCTACACCTTC.